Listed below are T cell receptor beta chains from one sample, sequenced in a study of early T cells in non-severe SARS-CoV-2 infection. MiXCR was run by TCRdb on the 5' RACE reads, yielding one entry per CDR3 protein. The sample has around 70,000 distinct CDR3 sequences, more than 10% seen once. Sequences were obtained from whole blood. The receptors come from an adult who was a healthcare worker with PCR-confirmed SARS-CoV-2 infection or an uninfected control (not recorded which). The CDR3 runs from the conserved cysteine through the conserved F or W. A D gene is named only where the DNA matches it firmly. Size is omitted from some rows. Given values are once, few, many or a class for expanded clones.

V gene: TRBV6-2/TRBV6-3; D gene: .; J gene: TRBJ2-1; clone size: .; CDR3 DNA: TGTGCCAGCAGTTACTGGGGCCGTGGGGACAATGAGCAGTTCTTC; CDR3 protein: CASSYWGRGDNEQFF
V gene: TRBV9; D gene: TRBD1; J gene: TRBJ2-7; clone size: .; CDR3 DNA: TGTGCCAGCTCACGGACAGGCGAGCAGTACTTC; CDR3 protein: CASSRTGEQYF
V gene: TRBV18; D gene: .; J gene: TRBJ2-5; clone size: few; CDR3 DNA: TGTGCCAGCTCACCGTCGAGAACGAGGGGCCAAGAGACCCAGTACTTC; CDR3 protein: CASSPSRTRGQETQYF
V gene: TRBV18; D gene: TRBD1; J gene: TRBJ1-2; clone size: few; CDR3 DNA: TGTGCCAGCTCACCTCCGGACAGGGCGGTTGGGTATGGCTACACCTTC; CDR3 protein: CASSPPDRAVGYGYTF
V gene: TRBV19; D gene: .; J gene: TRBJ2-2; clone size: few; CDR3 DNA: TGTGCCAGTACTTTTGGGGTTACCGCCACCGGGGAGCTGTTTTTT; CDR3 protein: CASTFGVTATGELFF
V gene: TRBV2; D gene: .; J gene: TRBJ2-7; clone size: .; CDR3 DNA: TGTGCCAGCAGAAACGACAGGTACGAGCAGTACTTC; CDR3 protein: CASRNDRYEQYF
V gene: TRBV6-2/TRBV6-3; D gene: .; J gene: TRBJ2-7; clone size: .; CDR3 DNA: TGTGCCAGCAGAGGGGACAGTCCAGGAGGGGAGCAGTACTTC; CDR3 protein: CASRGDSPGGEQYF
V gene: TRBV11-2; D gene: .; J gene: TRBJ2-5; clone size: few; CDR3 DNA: TGTGCCAGCAGCCGCCCCAATGGCCAAGAGACCCAGTACTTC; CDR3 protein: CASSRPNGQETQYF
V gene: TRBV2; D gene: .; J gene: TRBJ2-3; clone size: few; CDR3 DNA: .; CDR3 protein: CASILGTQYF
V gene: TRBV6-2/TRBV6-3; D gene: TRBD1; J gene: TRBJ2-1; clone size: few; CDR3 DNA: TGTGCCAGCAGTTACGGGGGACAGGGTAGAAATGAGCAGTTCTTC; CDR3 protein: CASSYGGQGRNEQFF
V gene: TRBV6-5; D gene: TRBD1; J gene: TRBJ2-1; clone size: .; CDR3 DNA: TGTGCCAGCAGTTACGGGACAGGTAATTCCAATGAGCAGTTCTTC; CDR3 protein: CASSYGTGNSNEQFF
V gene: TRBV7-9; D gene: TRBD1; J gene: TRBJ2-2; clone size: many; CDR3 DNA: TGTGCCAGCAGCTTAGCGCTGGGACAGGGGAGATACACCGGGGAGCTGTTTTTT; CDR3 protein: CASSLALGQGRYTGELFF
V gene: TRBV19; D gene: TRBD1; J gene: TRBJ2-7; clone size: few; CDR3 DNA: TGTGCTACCGCGGACAGGTCCAGCTCCTACGAGCAGTACTTC; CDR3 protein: CATADRSSSYEQYF
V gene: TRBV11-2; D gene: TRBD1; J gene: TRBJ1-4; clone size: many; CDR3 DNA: TGTGCCAGCAGCCTTCGGACAGGGGGTGAAAAACTGTTTTTT; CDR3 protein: CASSLRTGGEKLFF
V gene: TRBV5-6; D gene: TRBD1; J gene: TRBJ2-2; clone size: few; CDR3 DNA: TGTGCCAGCAGCTTGAGGGGACAGCCAGGGACCGGGGAGCTGTTTTTT; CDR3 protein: CASSLRGQPGTGELFF
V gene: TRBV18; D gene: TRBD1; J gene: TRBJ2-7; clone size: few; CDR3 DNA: TGTGCCAGCTCACCTATCCAAGGGGGCAACCACGAGCAGTACTTC; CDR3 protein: CASSPIQGGNHEQYF
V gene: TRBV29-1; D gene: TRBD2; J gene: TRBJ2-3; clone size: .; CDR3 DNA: TGCAGCGCGATCGAGACTAGCGGGGTAGCAGATACGCAGTATTTT; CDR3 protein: CSAIETSGVADTQYF
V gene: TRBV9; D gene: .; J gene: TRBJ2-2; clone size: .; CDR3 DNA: TGTGCCAGCAGCGTAGTGATCACCGGGGAGCTGTTTTTT; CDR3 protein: CASSVVITGELFF
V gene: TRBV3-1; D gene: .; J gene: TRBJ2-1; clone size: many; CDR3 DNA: TGTGCCAGCAGCCAAGAGGGGGGACAGCCTTACAATGAGCAGTTCTTC; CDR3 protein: CASSQEGGQPYNEQFF
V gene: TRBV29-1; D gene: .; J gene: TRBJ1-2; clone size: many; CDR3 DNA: TGCAGCGTTGAAGGCTACACCTTC; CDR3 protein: CSVEGYTF
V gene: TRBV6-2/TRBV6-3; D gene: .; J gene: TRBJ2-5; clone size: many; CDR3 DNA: TGTGCCAGCAGTTACCCCCGGACGGGACAAGAGACCCAGTACTTC; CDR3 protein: CASSYPRTGQETQYF
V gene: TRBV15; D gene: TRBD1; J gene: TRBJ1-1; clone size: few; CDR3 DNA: TGTGCCACCAGCAGCGCCGAAATGCGTGGGGACAGCCCCATGAACACTGAAGCTTTCTTT; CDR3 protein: CATSSAEMRGDSPMNTEAFF
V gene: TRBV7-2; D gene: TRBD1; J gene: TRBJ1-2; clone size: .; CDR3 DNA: TGTGCCAGCAGCTCCTGGACAGGGTTAGGCTACACCTTC; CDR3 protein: CASSSWTGLGYTF
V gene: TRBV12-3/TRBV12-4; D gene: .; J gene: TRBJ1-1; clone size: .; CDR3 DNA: TGTGCCAGCAGTCTACAGGGAGCCCTTGCTGGAGCTTTCTTT; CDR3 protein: CASSLQGALAGAFF
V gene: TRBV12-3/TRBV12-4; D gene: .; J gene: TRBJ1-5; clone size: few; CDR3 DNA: TGTGCCAGCAGTTCGTCGCGCTATCAGCCCCAGCATTTT; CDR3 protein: CASSSSRYQPQHF